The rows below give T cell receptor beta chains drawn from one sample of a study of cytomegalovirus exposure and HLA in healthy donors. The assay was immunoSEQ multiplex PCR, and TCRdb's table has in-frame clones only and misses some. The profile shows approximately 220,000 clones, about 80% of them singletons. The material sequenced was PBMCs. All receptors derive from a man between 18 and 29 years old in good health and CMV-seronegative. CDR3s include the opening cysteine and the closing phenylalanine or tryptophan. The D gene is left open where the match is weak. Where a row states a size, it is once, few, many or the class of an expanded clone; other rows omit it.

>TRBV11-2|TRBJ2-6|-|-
TGTGCCAGCAGCGTTGGACAAAATGTCAACGTCCTGACTTTC
CASSVGQNVNVLTF
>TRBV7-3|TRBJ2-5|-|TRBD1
TGTGCCAGCAGCTTAGTGGGACAGGGGGCCCTTCAAGAGACCCAGTACTTC
CASSLVGQGALQETQYF
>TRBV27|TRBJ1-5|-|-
TGTGCCAGCAGGCCAATCGGGGGGGAGGGCAATCAGCCCCAGCATTTT
CASRPIGGEGNQPQHF
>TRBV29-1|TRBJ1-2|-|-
TGCAGCGTTGAAGATCGCGGCGCCAGCACCTTC
CSVEDRGASTF
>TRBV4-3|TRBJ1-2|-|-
TGCGCCAGCAGCCAAACCGCAGTCTCGGGATATGGCTACACCTTC
CASSQTAVSGYGYTF
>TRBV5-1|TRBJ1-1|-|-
TGCGCCAGCCTCGGGGACACTGAAGCTTTCTTT
CASLGDTEAFF
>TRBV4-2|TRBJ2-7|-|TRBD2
TGTGCCAGCAGCCAAGAAGGGGGACTAGGGGGTATCGAGCAGTACTTC
CASSQEGGLGGIEQYF
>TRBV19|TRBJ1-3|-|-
TGTGCCAGTAGGACGTTGGACAGCTCTGGAAACACCATATATTTT
CASRTLDSSGNTIYF
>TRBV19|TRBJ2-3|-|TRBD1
TGTGCCACCCAACAGGGGAGCACAGATACGCAGTATTTT
CATQQGSTDTQYF
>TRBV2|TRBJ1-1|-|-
TGTGCCAGCATCTCACAGAGGAACACTGAAGCTTTCTTT
CASISQRNTEAFF
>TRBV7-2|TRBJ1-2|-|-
TGTGCCAGCAGCTTGGGGGCAAACTATGGCTACACCTTC
CASSLGANYGYTF
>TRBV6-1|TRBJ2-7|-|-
TGTGCCAGCAGTGAAACCGGGGGAAATTCCTACGAGCAGTACTTC
CASSETGGNSYEQYF
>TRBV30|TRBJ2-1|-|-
TGTGCCTGGAGGGGGTCACTTTTGGGAGGTGAGCAGTTCTTC
CAWRGSLLGGEQFF
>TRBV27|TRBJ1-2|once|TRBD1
TGTGCCAGCAGACCTCTTACGGCCCGGGACAGGGTATTTCTTGATGGCTACACCTTC
CASRPLTARDRVFLDGYTF
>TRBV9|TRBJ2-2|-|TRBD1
TGTGCCAGCAGCGCTAAGACAGGGCCTGAGAACACCGGGGAGCTGTTTTTT
CASSAKTGPENTGELFF
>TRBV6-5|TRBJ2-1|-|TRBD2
TGTGCCAGCAGCCGGACTAGCGGGAGCAATGAGCAGTTCTTC
CASSRTSGSNEQFF
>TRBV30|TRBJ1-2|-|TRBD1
TGTGCCTGGAGGATCGGGACAGTCTATGGCTACACCTTC
CAWRIGTVYGYTF
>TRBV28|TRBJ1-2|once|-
TGTGCCAGCAGTTTTGCCTTCTCCGGTGGAGTAGATGGCTACACCTTC
CASSFAFSGGVDGYTF
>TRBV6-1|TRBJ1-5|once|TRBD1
TGTGCCAGCAGTGCGACAGGGGATAGCAATCAGCCCCAGCATTTT
CASSATGDSNQPQHF
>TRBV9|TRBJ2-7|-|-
TGTGCCAGCAGCGTAGGTGGTAGCCTATACGAGCAGTACTTC
CASSVGGSLYEQYF
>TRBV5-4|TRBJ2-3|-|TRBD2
TGTGCCAGCAGTCCGGTGACTAGCGGGAGGGCAGATACGCAGTATTTT
CASSPVTSGRADTQYF